The T cell receptor beta chain under discussion was sequenced for a study of T cells in Graves' hyperthyroidism and ophthalmopathy. The wider study: The initial diagnosis was the point when peripheral blood was collected, ahead of any treatment.

The CDR3 is made up of 12 amino acids. V lost 1 base to trimming and J lost 6 bases, with 4 bases between them. PBMCs came from less than 11 ml fresh peripheral blood. The investigators amplified TCR beta CDR3 regions from RNA transcripts. RT-PCR in the first round (using the HTBI primer set) targeted the TCR CDR3. TCRdb independently ran MiXCR on the multiplex PCR reads; one entry per CDR3 protein. The sample holds 350,000 to 450,000 distinct CDR3 sequences, about a sixth seen once. This clonotype was recorded at least ten times. Sequencing was carried out using blood. This receptor was identified in a woman aged 30 to 39 with Graves' hyperthyroidism that later progressed to Graves' ophthalmopathy. The genes are TRBV12-3 or TRBV12-4 and TRBJ1-5; D call uncertain. CDR3 sequence: CASSLGFQPQHF. The DNA of the CDR3 is TGTGCCAGCAGTTTAGGTTTTCAGCCCCAGCATTTT.